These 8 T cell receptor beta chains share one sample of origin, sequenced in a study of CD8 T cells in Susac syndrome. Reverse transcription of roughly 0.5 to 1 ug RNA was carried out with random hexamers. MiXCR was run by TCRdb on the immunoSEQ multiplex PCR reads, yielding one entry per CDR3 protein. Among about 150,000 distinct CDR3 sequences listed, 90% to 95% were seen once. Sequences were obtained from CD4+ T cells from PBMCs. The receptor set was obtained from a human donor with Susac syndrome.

CDR3 nucleotide sequence: TGCGCCAGCAGCAAAAGAGCTGGGACTAGCGGGGGGGCCGGGGATGAGCAGTTCTTC. Its protein is CASSKRAGTSGGAGDEQFF. The chain recombines TRBV4-3 with TRBJ2-1; 16 bases are a match to TRBD2. In germline, CDR1 is LGHNA, CDR2 YSLEER. V lost 5 bases and J lost 8; bases outside the gene matches: 15. The CDR3 length is 19 residues.

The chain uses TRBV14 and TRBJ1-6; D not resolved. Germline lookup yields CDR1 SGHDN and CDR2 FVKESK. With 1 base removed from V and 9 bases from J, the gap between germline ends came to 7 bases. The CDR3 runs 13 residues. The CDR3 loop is CASSQVPVSPLHF. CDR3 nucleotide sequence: TGTGCCAGCAGCCAAGTGCCGGTTTCACCCCTCCACTTT. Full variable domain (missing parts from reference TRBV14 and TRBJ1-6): EAGVTQFPSHSVIEKGQTVTLRCDPISGHDNLYWYRRVMGKEIKFLLHFVKESKQDESGMPNNRFLAERTGGTYSTLKVQPAELEDSGVYFCASSQVPVSPLHFGNGTRLTVT.

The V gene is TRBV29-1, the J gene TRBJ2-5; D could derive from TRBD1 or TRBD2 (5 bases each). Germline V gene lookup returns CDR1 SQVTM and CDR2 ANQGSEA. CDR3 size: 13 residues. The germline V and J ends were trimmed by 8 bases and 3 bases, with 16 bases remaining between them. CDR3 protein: CSSRGRAKETQYF. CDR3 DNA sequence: TGCAGCTCCCGGGGCAGGGCGAAAGAGACCCAGTACTTC.

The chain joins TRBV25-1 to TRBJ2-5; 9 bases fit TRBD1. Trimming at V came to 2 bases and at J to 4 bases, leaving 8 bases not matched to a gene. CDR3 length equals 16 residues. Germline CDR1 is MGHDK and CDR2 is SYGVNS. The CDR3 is CASSEPRTGVRETQYF. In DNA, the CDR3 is TGTGCCAGCAGTGAACCTCGGACAGGGGTGCGAGAGACCCAGTACTTC. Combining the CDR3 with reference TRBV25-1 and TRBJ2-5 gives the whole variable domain EADIYQTPRYLVIGTGKKITLECSQTMGHDKMYWYQQDPGMELHLIHYSYGVNSTEKGDLSSESTVSRIRTEHFPLTLESARPSHTSQYLCASSEPRTGVRETQYFGPGTRLLVL.

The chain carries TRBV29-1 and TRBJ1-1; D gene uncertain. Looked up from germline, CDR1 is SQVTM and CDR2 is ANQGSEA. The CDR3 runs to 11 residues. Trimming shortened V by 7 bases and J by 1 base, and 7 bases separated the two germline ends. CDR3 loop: CSGTRNTEAFF. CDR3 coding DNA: TGCAGCGGGACCCGGAACACTGAAGCTTTCTTT.

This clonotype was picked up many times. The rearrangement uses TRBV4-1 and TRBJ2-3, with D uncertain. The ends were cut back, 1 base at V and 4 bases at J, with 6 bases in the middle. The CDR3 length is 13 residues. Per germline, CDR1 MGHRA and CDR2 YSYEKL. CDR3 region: CASSQVPPDTQYF. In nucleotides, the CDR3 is TGCGCCAGCAGCCAAGTCCCCCCAGATACGCAGTATTTT.

CDR3 region: CASSQLSAGGQETQYF. The CDR3 DNA sequence: TGTGCCAGCAGCCAATTGTCAGCGGGGGGCCAAGAGACCCAGTACTTC. The chain links TRBV3-1 to TRBJ2-5; 9 bases align to TRBD2. The V segment lost 2 bases and the J segment 1 base; nucleotides outside the gene matches: 5. Germline CDR1 is LGHDT and CDR2 is YNNKEL (reference sequence). CDR3 length: 16 residues.

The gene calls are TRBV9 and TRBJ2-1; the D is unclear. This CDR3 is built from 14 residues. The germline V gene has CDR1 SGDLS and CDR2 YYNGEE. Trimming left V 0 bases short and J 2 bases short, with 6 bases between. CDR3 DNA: TGTGCCAGCAGCGTAGTCCCGGCCTACAATGAGCAGTTCTTC. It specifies CASSVVPAYNEQFF.